This T cell receptor (beta chain) was obtained from a study of T cell clonotyping in hematopoietic cell transplantation. Clones were read by immunoSEQ multiplex PCR, and TCRdb kept only the in-frame ones, dropping some. The sample holds over 10,000 clones; over 75% are singletons and the top ten take 1.2%. V lost 6 bases, J lost 2 bases, and 3 bases stayed unmatched. Germline V CDR1 and CDR2: LNHDA, SQIVND (reference sequence). The CDR3 has 14 amino acids. Turning to this clone: Its antigen remains unknown.

Notes on the study in general: Pathologically expanded recipient clonotypes increased progressively from day 30 to day 180 as diversity fell. Higher Inverse Simpson Index values in graft donor and pretransplant recipient predicted broader posttransplant TCR diversity.

This sequence was found in a man younger than 45 in good health. Some clones in this sample may be carry-over from other donors' samples. The chain has TRBV19 and TRBJ2-7; 11 bases are shared with TRBD2. The source material was peripheral blood mononuclear cells. This CDR3 reads CASSTSGGAYEQYF. For the CDR3, the DNA is TGTGCCAGTAGCACTAGCGGGGGAGCCTACGAGCAGTACTTC.